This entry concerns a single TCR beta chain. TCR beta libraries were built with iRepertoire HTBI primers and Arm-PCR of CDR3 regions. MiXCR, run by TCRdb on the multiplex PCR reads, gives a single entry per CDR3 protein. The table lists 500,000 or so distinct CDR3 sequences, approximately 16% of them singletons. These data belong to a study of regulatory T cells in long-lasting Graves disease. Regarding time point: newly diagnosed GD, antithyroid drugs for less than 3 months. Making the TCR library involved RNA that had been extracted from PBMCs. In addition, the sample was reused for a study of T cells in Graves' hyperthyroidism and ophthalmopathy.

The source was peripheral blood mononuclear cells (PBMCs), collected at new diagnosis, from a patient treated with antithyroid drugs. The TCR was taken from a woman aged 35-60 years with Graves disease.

CDR3 in DNA: TGTGCCAGCAGCTTGCAGGGACTCGCTGAAGCTTTCTTT. It translates to CASSLQGLAEAFF. The chain uses TRBV5-4 and TRBJ1-1; tentative D call: TRBD1 (5 bases). The CDR3 runs 13 residues. The V end was cut by 1 base, the J end by 6 bases, with 10 bases between. CDR1 SGHNT and CDR2 YYREEE come from the germline V gene (reference sequence).